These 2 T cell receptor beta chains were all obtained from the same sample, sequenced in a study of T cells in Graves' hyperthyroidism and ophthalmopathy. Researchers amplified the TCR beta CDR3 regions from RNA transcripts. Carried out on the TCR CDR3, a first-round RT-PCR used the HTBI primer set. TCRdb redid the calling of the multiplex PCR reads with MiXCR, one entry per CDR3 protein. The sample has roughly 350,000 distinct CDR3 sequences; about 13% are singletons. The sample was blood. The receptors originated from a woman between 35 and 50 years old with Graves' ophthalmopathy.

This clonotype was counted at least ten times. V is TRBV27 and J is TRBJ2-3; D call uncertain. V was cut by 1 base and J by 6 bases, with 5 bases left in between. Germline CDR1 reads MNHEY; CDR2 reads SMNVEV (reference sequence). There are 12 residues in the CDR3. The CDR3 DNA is TGTGCCAGCAGTTTATTGGGGGATACGCAGTATTTT. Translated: CASSLLGDTQYF.

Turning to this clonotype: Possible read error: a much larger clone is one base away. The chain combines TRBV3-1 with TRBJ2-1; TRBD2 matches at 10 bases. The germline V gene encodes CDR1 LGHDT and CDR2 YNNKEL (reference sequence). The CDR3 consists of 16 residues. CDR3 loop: CASSQRASGRRYEEFF. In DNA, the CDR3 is TGTGCCAGCAGCCAGCGGGCTAGCGGGAGAAGGTATGAGGAGTTCTTC.